The rows below give T cell receptor beta chains drawn from one sample of a study of monozygotic twins with inflammatory bowel disease. TCRdb reprocessed the 5' RACE reads, keeping one entry per CDR3 protein, no DNA. The repertoire table contains more than 350,000 distinct CDR3 sequences. The sequencing input was blood. These receptors were taken from a human donor with ulcerative colitis or Crohn's disease, or a healthy co-twin of an affected twin (not recorded which). The CDR3 runs from the conserved cysteine through the conserved F or W.

>TRBV6-5|18|TRBJ2-7
CASSYSTFSGDSISEQYF
>TRBV6-1|12|TRBJ1-1
CASSKGVSEAFF
>TRBV11-2|15|TRBJ2-7
CASSLGSQGAYEQYF
>TRBV7-2|15|TRBJ2-5
CASSLDLANQETQYF
>TRBV10-3|15|TRBJ2-1
CAIGTGSGKGNEQFF
>TRBV14|15|TRBJ1-1
CASSRDGSRNTEAFF
>TRBV7-6|16|TRBJ2-2
CASSPFGYLNTGELFF
>TRBV7-2|15|TRBJ2-5
CASSTQRENGETQYF
>TRBV7-9|16|TRBJ1-2
CATSLGGVSSPYGYTF
>TRBV20-1|17|TRBJ2-5
CSARGGLYLGGQETQYF
>TRBV10-3|13|TRBJ1-5
CAISGWLGQPQHF
>TRBV28|16|TRBJ2-1
CASSSPRTSGSNEQFF
>TRBV7-6|12|TRBJ1-2
CASSAFNYGYTF
>TRBV15|15|TRBJ1-2
CATSRGTGANYGYTF